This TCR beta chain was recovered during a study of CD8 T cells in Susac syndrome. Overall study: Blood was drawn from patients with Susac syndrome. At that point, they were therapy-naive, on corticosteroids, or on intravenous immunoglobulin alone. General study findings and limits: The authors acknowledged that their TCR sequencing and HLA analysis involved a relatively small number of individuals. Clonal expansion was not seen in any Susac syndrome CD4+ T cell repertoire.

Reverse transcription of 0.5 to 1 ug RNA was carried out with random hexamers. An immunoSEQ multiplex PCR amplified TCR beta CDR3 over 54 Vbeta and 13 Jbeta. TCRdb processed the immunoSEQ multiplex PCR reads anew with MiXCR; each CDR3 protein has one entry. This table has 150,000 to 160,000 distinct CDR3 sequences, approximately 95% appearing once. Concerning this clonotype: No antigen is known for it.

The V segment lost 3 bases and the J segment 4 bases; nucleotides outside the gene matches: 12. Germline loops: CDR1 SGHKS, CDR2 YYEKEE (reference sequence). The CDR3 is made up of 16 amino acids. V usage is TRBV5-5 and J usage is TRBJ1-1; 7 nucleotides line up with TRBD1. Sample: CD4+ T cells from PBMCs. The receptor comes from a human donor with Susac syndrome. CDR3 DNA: TGTGCCAGCAGCTCCCCCGTTGCCCGGGACAGCACTGAAGCTTTCTTT. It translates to CASSSPVARDSTEAFF.